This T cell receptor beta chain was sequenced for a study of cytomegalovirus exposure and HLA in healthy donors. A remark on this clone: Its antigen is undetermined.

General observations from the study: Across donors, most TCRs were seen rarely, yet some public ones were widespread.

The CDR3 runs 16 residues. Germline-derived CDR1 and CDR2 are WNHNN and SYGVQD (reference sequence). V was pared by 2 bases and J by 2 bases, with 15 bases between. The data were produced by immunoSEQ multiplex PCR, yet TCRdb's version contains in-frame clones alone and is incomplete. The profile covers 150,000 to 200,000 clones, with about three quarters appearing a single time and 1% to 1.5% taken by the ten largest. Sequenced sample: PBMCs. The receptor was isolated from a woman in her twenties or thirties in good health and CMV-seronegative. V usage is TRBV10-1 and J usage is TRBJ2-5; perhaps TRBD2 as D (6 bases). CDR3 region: CASSEGPGSGQETQYF. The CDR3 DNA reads TGCGCCAGCAGTGAGGGGCCCGGGAGCGGACAAGAGACCCAGTACTTC.